The sequence of this T cell receptor beta chain was determined in a study of blood T cells in healthy people across ages. Study-level background: Capturing about one barcoded beta molecule per two T cells was achieved by template switching.

This clonotype appeared once. A second PCR of 7 to 11 cycles used a sample-barcoded 5' primer and a J-beta primer mix. Each cDNA was tagged by a template-switch adaptor containing 12 random nucleotides. TCRdb passed the 5' RACE reads through MiXCR, listing each CDR3 protein once. The sample includes around 1,100,000 distinct CDR3 sequences, around two fifths of them seen just once. Per the germline V gene, CDR1 is KGHDR and CDR2 is SFDVKD. Trimming cost V 3 bases and J 0 bases; bases outside gene matches: 10. CDR3 size: 19 residues. The receptor's source is a young man in good health. The sequencing input was blood. This chain links TRBV24-1 with TRBJ2-6; TRBD1 agrees at 7 bases. In DNA form, the CDR3 reads TGTGCCACCAGTGATCCTCCGGGACAGAGAGGCTCTGGGGCCAACGTCCTGACTTTC. It translates to CATSDPPGQRGSGANVLTF.